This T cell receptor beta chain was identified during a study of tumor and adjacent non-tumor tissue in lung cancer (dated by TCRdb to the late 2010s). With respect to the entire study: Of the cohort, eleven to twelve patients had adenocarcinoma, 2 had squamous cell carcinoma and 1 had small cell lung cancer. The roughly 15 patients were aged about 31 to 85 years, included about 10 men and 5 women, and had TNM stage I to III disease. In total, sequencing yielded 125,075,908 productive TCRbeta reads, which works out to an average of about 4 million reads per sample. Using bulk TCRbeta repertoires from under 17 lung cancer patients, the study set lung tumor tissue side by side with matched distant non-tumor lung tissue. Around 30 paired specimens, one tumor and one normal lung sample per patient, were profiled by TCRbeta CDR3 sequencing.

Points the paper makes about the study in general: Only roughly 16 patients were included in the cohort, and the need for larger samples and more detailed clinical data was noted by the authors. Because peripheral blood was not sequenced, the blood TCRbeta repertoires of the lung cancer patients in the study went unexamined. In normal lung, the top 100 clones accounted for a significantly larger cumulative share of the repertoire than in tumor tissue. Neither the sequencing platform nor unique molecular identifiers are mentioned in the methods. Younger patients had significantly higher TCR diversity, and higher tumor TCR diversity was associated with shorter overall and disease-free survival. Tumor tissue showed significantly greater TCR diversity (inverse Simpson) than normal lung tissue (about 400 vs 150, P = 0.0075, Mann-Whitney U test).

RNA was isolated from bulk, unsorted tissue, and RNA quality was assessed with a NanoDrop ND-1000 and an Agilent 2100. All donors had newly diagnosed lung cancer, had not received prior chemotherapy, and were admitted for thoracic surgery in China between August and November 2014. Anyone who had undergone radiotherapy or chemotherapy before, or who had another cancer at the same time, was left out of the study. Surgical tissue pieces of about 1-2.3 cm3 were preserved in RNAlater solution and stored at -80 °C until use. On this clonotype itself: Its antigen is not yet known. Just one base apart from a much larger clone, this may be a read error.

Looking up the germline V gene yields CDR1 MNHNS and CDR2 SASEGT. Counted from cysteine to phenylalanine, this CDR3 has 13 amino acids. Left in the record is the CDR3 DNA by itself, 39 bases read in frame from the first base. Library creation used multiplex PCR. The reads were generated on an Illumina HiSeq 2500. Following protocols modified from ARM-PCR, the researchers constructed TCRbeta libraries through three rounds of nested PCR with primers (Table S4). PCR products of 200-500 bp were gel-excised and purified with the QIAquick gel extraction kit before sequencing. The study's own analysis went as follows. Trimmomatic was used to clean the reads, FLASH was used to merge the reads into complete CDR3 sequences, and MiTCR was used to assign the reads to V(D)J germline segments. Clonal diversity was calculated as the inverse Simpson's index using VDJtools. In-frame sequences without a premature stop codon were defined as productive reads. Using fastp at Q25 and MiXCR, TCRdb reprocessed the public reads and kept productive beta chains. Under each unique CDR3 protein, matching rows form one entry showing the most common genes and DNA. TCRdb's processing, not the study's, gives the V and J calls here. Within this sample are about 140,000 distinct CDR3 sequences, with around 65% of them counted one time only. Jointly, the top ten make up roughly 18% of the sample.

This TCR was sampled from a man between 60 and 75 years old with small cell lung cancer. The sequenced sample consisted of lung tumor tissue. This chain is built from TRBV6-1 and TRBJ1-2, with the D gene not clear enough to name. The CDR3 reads CSSSEPETYGYTF. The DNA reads TGTTCCAGCAGTGAGCCAGAGACCTATGGCTACACCTTC.